This T cell receptor (beta chain) was profiled in a study of control samples from healthy donors and cancer patients (dated by TCRdb to about 2020). Libraries were built with the immunoSEQ multiplex PCR assay. This is the immuneACCESS table as TCRdb keeps it, with only in-frame sequences that have V and J called. A part of the clones is gone; compared with another copy, unresolved V genes explain less than half, and the rest is unexplained. This sample has about 270,000 clones in its table, and about 80% of those were observed once. About an eighth of the sample lies in the top ten. V loses 5 bases at its end and J loses 3 bases; junction bases beyond the gene matches: 10. CDR1 and CDR2 are drawn from the germline V gene: SGHDN, FVKESK. Reading from cysteine to phenylalanine, the CDR3 counts 17 amino acids. Only the CDR3 DNA stays, 51 bases, in frame from base 1. As for this clone: The target of this receptor is not known. No base qualities exist here, and no much larger clone lies one base off it.

The receptor comes from a woman in her sixties with lung cancer. The specimen sequenced was PBMCs. The chain was built from TRBV14 and TRBJ2-1; 10 bases in between match TRBD2. The CDR3 protein: CASSAPSGLANYNEQFF. The DNA is TGTGCCAGCAGCGCGCCGTCGGGACTAGCGAACTACAATGAGCAGTTCTTC.